One sample yielded the 32 T cell receptor beta chains listed below, sequenced in a study of blood T cell repertoires in COVID-19. TCRdb's copy holds only in-frame clones and misses some; the assay was immunoSEQ multiplex PCR. Of approximately 210,000 clones in the sample, roughly 89% were seen once. Sequencing used peripheral blood. These receptors were collected from a man aged 25 to 45 who had recovered from COVID-19.

V usage is TRBV27 and J usage is TRBJ1-2, with unresolved D. Germline loops: CDR1 MNHEY, CDR2 SMNVEV (reference sequence). The CDR3 runs 15 residues. Trimming removed 3 bases from V and 0 bases from J, with 11 bases in between. CDR3 sequence: CASSLYWPPNYGYTF. DNA for the CDR3: TGTGCCAGCAGTTTGTATTGGCCACCTAACTATGGCTACACCTTC.

The rearrangement links TRBV7-2 to TRBJ2-7, with 9 bases matching TRBD2. This CDR3 region has 15 residues. Germline V gene data show CDR1 as SGHTA and CDR2 as FQGNSA. Trimming cost V 1 base and J 0 bases; bases outside gene matches: 1. The CDR3 protein is CASSLERGDSYEQYF. The CDR3 nucleotides read TGTGCCAGCAGCTTAGAGCGGGGGGACTCCTACGAGCAGTACTTC.

This clone was counted between two and nine times. J is TRBJ1-5 and V is TRBV5-8; D gene ambiguous. The V gene's germline CDR1 is SGHTS and CDR2 YDEGEE. The CDR3 runs to 13 residues. V gave up 6 bases and J gave up 6 bases, with 13 bases separating them. The CDR3 spells CASTPRFSQPQHF. The CDR3 nucleotides read TGTGCCAGCACCCCTAGGTTTAGTCAGCCCCAGCATTTT. Using reference TRBV5-8 and TRBJ1-5 for the parts outside the CDR3, the full variable domain is EAGVTQSPTHLIKTRGQQATLRCSPISGHTSVYWYQQALGLGLQFLLWYDEGEERNRGNFPPRFSGRQFPNYSSELNVNALELEDSALYLCASTPRFSQPQHFGDGTRLSIL.

The genes are TRBV10-3 and TRBJ1-4; 8 bases are a match to TRBD1. CDR3 length equals 13 residues. Trimming cost V 6 bases and J 8 bases; bases outside gene matches: 5. Germline V gives CDR1 ENHRY, CDR2 SYGVKD. CDR3 bases: TGTGCCATCAGCTCGGACAGGGCGGAAAAACTGTTTTTT. This encodes CAISSDRAEKLFF.

The chain has TRBV27 and TRBJ2-7; tentative D call: TRBD2 (6 bases). V lost 2 bases, J lost 3 bases, and 17 bases lay in between. The germline gives CDR1 MNHEY, CDR2 SMNVEV (reference sequence). The CDR3 runs 16 residues. CDR3 coding DNA: TGTGCCAGCAGTTTAGGACGGGACTCCTGGGGCTACGAGCAGTACTTC. Amino acids: CASSLGRDSWGYEQYF.

In DNA form, the CDR3 reads TGCGCCAGCAGGTCCGGGACAGGGAATGAAAAACTGTTTTTT. Encoded protein: CASRSGTGNEKLFF. J is TRBJ1-4 and V is TRBV5-1; 9 bases match TRBD1. Losses at the gene ends were 5 bases for V and 5 bases for J; bases not matched to a gene: 4. The V gene's germline CDR1 is SGHRS and CDR2 YFSETQ. The CDR3 sequence is 14 residues long.

The CDR3 loop is CTSSHSPAGDTQYF. The CDR3 DNA is TGCACCAGCAGCCATAGCCCAGCGGGGGATACGCAGTATTTT. The chain links TRBV1 to TRBJ2-3; the D call in the table, TRBD2, was not verified against the DNA. TRBV1 is a pseudogene. This CDR3 spans 14 amino acids.

The V call is TRBV2, the J call TRBJ1-1, with D possibly matching TRBD1 (6 bases). CDR1 SNHLY and CDR2 FYNNEI come from the germline V gene. The CDR3 is made up of 15 amino acids. With 5 bases removed from V and 6 bases from J, the gap between germline ends came to 19 bases. The chain's CDR3 is CASSPAQGWDAEAFF. The DNA for the CDR3 is TGTGCCAGCAGTCCCGCACAGGGTTGGGACGCTGAAGCTTTCTTT.

The J gene is TRBJ1-4, the V gene TRBV6-9, with TRBD1 identical over 9 bases. The junction had 7 bases not matched to a gene; V was cut back by 4 bases and J by 7 bases. The V gene's germline CDR1 is MNHGY and CDR2 SVAAGI. This CDR3 comprises 15 residues. The CDR3 DNA sequence: TGTGCCAGCAGTTTTGGACAGGGGCAGAGTGAAAAACTGTTTTTT. It codes for CASSFGQGQSEKLFF.

This clone turned up a few times. The chain combines TRBV4-3 with TRBJ2-3; 7 bases fit TRBD2. Per the germline V gene, CDR1 is LGHNA and CDR2 is YSLEER. The CDR3 has 16 residues. Trimming took 1 base from V and 3 from J; bases not matched to a gene: 7. The CDR3, as DNA: TGCGCCAGCAGCCAAGTGGGGGGGGGTATAACAGATACGCAGTATTTT. Encoded protein: CASSQVGGGITDTQYF.

This chain uses TRBV6-4 with TRBJ2-3; D is perhaps TRBD2 (5 bases). The V end lost 0 bases, the J end lost 4 bases, and 8 bases lay between the germline ends. This CDR3 spans 14 amino acids. CDR1 MRHNA and CDR2 SNTAGT come from the germline V gene. CDR3 bases: TGTGCCAGCAGTGACTCGCTAGCTCCAGATACGCAGTATTTT. Residues: CASSDSLAPDTQYF.

V is TRBV19 and J is TRBJ1-5; 10 nucleotides align to TRBD1. Trimming at V came to 6 bases and at J to 5 bases, leaving 7 bases not matched to a gene. In germline, CDR1 is LNHDA, CDR2 SQIVND (reference sequence). The CDR3 is 15 amino acids. CDR3 nucleotide sequence: TGTGCCAGTAGGCGGGGACAGGGGCGCTATCAGCCCCAGCATTTT. Translating it yields CASRRGQGRYQPQHF.

This chain uses TRBV5-1 with TRBJ1-6; 7 nucleotides align to TRBD1. Germline V gives CDR1 SGHRS, CDR2 YFSETQ. Unmatched junction bases numbered 11, after V lost 4 bases and J lost 7 bases. This CDR3 region has 16 residues. The CDR3 region has the DNA TGCGCCAGCAGCCACCCCGTCGCCAGGGGGAATTCACCCCTCCACTTT. This translates into CASSHPVARGNSPLHF. Based on the CDR3 plus reference TRBV5-1 and TRBJ1-6, the full variable domain is KAGVTQTPRYLIKTRGQQVTLSCSPISGHRSVSWYQQTPGQGLQFLFEYFSETQRNKGNFPGRFSGRQFSNSRSEMNVSTLELGDSALYLCASSHPVARGNSPLHFGNGTRLTVT.

The chain couples TRBV5-1 to TRBJ1-1; 12 nucleotides agree with TRBD1. This CDR3 is 14 amino acids long. V gave up 6 bases and J gave up 9 bases; unmatched junction bases: 9. Germline V CDR1 and CDR2: SGHRS, YFSETQ. The CDR3 loop is CASTYGTGGVKAFF. CDR3 coding DNA: TGCGCCAGCACCTATGGGACAGGGGGCGTGAAAGCTTTCTTT.

This clone was observed once. The rearrangement uses TRBV3-1 (or the pseudogene TRBV3-2) and TRBJ2-6; D is perhaps TRBD2 (5 bases). This CDR3 contains 17 residues. In germline, CDR1 is LGHDT, CDR2 YNNKEL (reference sequence). With 1 base removed from V and 0 bases from J, the gap between germline ends came to 10 bases. The CDR3 coding sequence is TGTGCCAGCAGCCAAGGCTCTGGGAGCTCTGGGGCCAACGTCCTGACTTTC. As protein: CASSQGSGSSGANVLTF.

The V and J genes are TRBV5-6 and TRBJ1-1; tentatively, D is TRBD1 (5 bases). The CDR3 runs 16 residues. Germline V lookup: CDR1 SGHDT, CDR2 YYEEEE. V gave up 3 bases and J gave up 1 base, with 16 bases separating them. The CDR3 loop reads CASSSPWGEGNTEAFF. As DNA, the CDR3 is TGTGCCAGCAGCTCCCCCTGGGGGGAAGGGAACACTGAAGCTTTCTTT.

The V call is TRBV27, the J call TRBJ1-1, with D perhaps TRBD1 (5 bases). With 3 bases removed from V and 1 base from J, the gap between germline ends came to 6 bases. CDR1 and CDR2 (germline): MNHEY, SMNVEV (reference sequence). The CDR3 contains 13 residues. The CDR3 nucleotides are TGTGCCAGCAGTTTGGACACGAACACTGAAGCTTTCTTT. Translating gives CASSLDTNTEAFF.

The chain employs TRBV12-2 and TRBJ1-2. TRBV12-2 is given as a pseudogene. The CDR3 is 12 residues long. CDR3 bases: TGTGCAAGTCGCTTGAAACTCTATGGCTACACCTTC. Its protein product is CASRLKLYGYTF.

The rearrangement uses TRBV11-2 and TRBJ2-7; 7 bases agree with TRBD1. From germline, CDR1 is SGHAT and CDR2 FQNNGV. The CDR3 loop spans 13 amino acids. J was trimmed by 1 base and V by 3 bases; bases with no gene match: 0. In nucleotides, the CDR3 is TGTGCCAGCAGCTTGGGACAGTCCTACGAGCAGTACTTC. Encoded protein: CASSLGQSYEQYF.

The chain combines TRBV29-1 with TRBJ1-1; D uncertain. The CDR3 is 15 residues long. CDR1 and CDR2 from the germline V gene are SQVTM and ANQGSEA. The ends were cut back, 1 base at V and 4 bases at J, with 16 bases in the middle. The CDR3 protein is CSVEGVGVAFTEAFF. The CDR3 DNA reads TGCAGCGTTGAAGGGGTCGGGGTTGCATTCACTGAAGCTTTCTTT.

The CDR3 loop is CASSQGQVEAFF. CDR3 DNA: TGTGCCAGCTCTCAGGGACAGGTAGAAGCTTTCTTT. V usage is TRBV18 and J usage is TRBJ1-1; 8 bases fit TRBD1. Germline assignment: CDR1 KGHSH and CDR2 LQKENI. The CDR3 is made up of 12 amino acids. The trim removed 6 bases at V and 8 bases at J, leaving 5 bases unmatched. The entire variable domain, with the rest obtained from reference TRBV18 and TRBJ1-1, is as follows: NAGVMQNPRHLVRRRGQEARLRCSPMKGHSHVYWYRQLPEEGLKFMVYLQKENIIDESGMPKERFSAEFPKEGPSILRIQQVVRGDSAAYFCASSQGQVEAFFGQGTRLTVV.

The chain is built from TRBV5-1 and TRBJ2-7; TRBD1 agrees at 7 bases. CDR1 and CDR2 from the germline V gene are SGHRS and YFSETQ. J lost 7 bases, V lost 4 bases, and 11 bases had no gene match. The CDR3 sequence is 14 residues long. CDR3 nucleotides: TGCGCCAGCAGCATCACCGGGACAGATAAAGAGCAGTACTTC. Amino acids: CASSITGTDKEQYF.

The CDR3 here is CASSLGPTPSYEQYF. In DNA form, the CDR3 reads TGTGCCAGCAGCTTAGGGCCCACCCCATCCTACGAGCAGTACTTC. V gene TRBV7-2 combines with J gene TRBJ2-7; D is undetermined. CDR1 and CDR2 (germline): SGHTA, FQGNSA. The CDR3 length is 15 residues. Between the trimmed V and J ends, which lost 1 base and 1 base, there was a span of 11 bases.

The J gene is TRBJ2-1, the V gene TRBV11-1; D is uncertain. CDR1 SGHAT and CDR2 FQDESV come from the germline V gene (reference sequence). V was shortened by 3 bases and J by 0 bases, with 12 bases between the two germline ends. The CDR3 contains 16 residues. The CDR3 reads CASSFGSGDSYNEQFF. The CDR3 bases are TGTGCCAGCAGCTTTGGTTCAGGCGACTCCTACAATGAGCAGTTCTTC.

The chain links TRBV18 to TRBJ2-2; 7 bases are shared with TRBD2. This CDR3 comprises 18 residues. V lost 2 bases to trimming and J lost 0 bases; unmatched junction nucleotides: 9. Germline-derived CDR1 and CDR2 are KGHSH and LQKENI. The CDR3 nucleotides are TGTGCCAGCTCACCAAGGGGAGGGTCCCCGTCGAACACCGGGGAGCTGTTTTTT. Amino acid sequence: CASSPRGGSPSNTGELFF.

V and J are TRBV19 and TRBJ2-5; D perhaps matches TRBD1 (6 bases). V lost 8 bases to trimming and J lost 2 bases, with 12 bases between them. Germline-derived CDR1 and CDR2 are LNHDA and SQIVND (reference sequence). This CDR3 is 13 amino acids long. As DNA, the CDR3 is TGTGCCAGTCAAGGACAGAGACAAGAGACCCAGTACTTC. This codes for CASQGQRQETQYF. The variable domain in full, with the rest retrieved from reference TRBV19 and TRBJ2-5, is DGGITQSPKYLFRKEGQNVTLSCEQNLNHDAMYWYRQDPGQGLRLIYYSQIVNDFQKGDIAEGYSVSREKKESFPLTVTSAQKNPTAFYLCASQGQRQETQYFGPGTRLLVL.

This sequence joins TRBV7-9 and TRBJ2-7; unclear D gene. The germline V gene encodes CDR1 SEHNR and CDR2 FQNEAQ (reference sequence). This CDR3 contains 11 residues. Trimming removed 3 bases at V and 7 bases at J, with 7 bases between. Here the CDR3 reads CASSLSGEQYF. Written as DNA, the CDR3 is TGTGCCAGCAGCTTGTCCGGGGAGCAGTACTTC.

The chain links TRBV7-2 to TRBJ1-6; the D gene is possibly TRBD1 (6 bases). CDR1 and CDR2 (germline): SGHTA, FQGNSA. This CDR3 is built from 16 residues. Trimming pared 3 bases from V and 4 bases from J, leaving 13 bases between. The CDR3 DNA reads TGTGCCAGCAGCTTGGTCGGGGGGCTTTATAATTCACCCCTCCACTTT. Protein sequence: CASSLVGGLYNSPLHF.

This CDR3 reads CASSAQTAGANVLTF. The CDR3 region has the DNA TGCGCCAGCAGCGCACAGACCGCCGGGGCCAACGTCCTGACTTTC. The rearrangement uses TRBV5-1 and TRBJ2-6; unclear D gene. The CDR3 has 15 amino acids. V lost 4 bases, J lost 4 bases, and 12 bases lay in between. CDR1 and CDR2 (germline): SGHRS, YFSETQ.

On this clone: Other DNA sequences from this sample encode an identical CDR3 as well. The chain is built from TRBV10-3 and TRBJ2-7; D is perhaps TRBD1 (6 bases). The CDR3 extends over 13 amino acids. CDR1 and CDR2 from the germline V gene are ENHRY and SYGVKD. Deletions cut 4 bases from V and 4 bases from J, with 11 bases between. The CDR3 is CAISGDTSYEQYF. In DNA form, the CDR3 reads TGTGCCATCAGTGGGGACACCTCTTACGAGCAGTACTTC.

J is TRBJ2-3 and V is TRBV29-1, with 7 bases that match TRBD1. This CDR3 region has 12 residues. Germline V lookup: CDR1 SQVTM, CDR2 ANQGSEA. Trimming removed 4 bases from V and 6 bases from J; junction bases left unmatched: 4. The DNA for the CDR3 is TGCAGCGTTGTAGGGGGCGCGGATACGCAGTATTTT. This sequence encodes CSVVGGADTQYF.

This sequence joins TRBV11-3 and TRBJ2-2, with D maybe TRBD1 (5 bases). CDR3 length: 16 residues. V lost 4 bases and J lost 0, with 12 bases in between. Germline-derived CDR1 and CDR2 are SGHNT and YENEEA. CDR3 amino acids: CASSSWQGPNTGELFF. DNA of the CDR3: TGTGCCAGCAGCTCCTGGCAGGGCCCGAACACCGGGGAGCTGTTTTTT.